This passage covers 23 T cell receptor beta chains from one sample sequenced in a study of T cell responses to AZD1222 COVID-19 vaccine. Produced via immunoSEQ multiplex PCR; TCRdb's table is partial and in-frame only. Here the sample spans 150,000 to 200,000 clones, around 90% being singletons. Sequenced material: peripheral blood, taken on day 0 of AZD1222 vaccination. Receptors were obtained from an adult in good health.

The rearrangement links TRBV6-2 or TRBV6-3 to TRBJ1-3; no reliable D call. The CDR3 consists of 15 residues. V lost 0 bases to trimming and J lost 4 bases, with 10 bases between them. Germline CDR1 reads MNHEY; CDR2 reads SVGEGT. CDR3 amino acids: CASSYSEGTGNTIYF. The CDR3, as DNA: TGTGCCAGCAGTTACTCTGAGGGAACCGGAAACACCATATATTTT.

This CDR3 is CASSPAQGEGYTF. CDR3 coding DNA: TGTGCCAGCTCACCTGCACAGGGGGAGGGCTACACCTTC. The chain recombines TRBV18 with TRBJ1-2; 8 bases are a match to TRBD1. The CDR3 covers 13 residues. Germline V gives CDR1 KGHSH, CDR2 LQKENI. V trimming: 3 bases; J trimming: 8 bases; junction bases outside the gene matches: 5.

The CDR3, as DNA: TGTGCCAGTAGTATTTACCCGGGACAGGGGGCGATGATCGACAATGAGCAGTTCTTC. This gives the protein CASSIYPGQGAMIDNEQFF. J is TRBJ2-1 and V is TRBV19; 12 bases match TRBD1. J gave up 5 bases and V 3 bases, and 14 bases lay outside the gene matches. CDR3 size: 19 residues. Per germline, CDR1 LNHDA and CDR2 SQIVND (reference sequence). The whole variable domain, filled in from reference TRBV19 and TRBJ2-1, reads DGGITQSPKYLFRKEGQNVTLSCEQNLNHDAMYWYRQDPGQGLRLIYYSQIVNDFQKGDIAEGYSVSREKKESFPLTVTSAQKNPTAFYLCASSIYPGQGAMIDNEQFFGPGTRLTVL.

The rearrangement links TRBV7-3 to TRBJ2-1, with 10 bases that match TRBD2. Germline lookup yields CDR1 SGHTA and CDR2 FQGTGA. CDR3 length: 16 residues. Trimming at V came to 2 bases and at J to 8 bases, leaving 9 bases not matched to a gene. The CDR3: CASSLRERGGRDEQFF. The CDR3 bases are TGTGCCAGCAGCTTACGGGAGCGGGGGGGCCGCGATGAGCAGTTCTTC.

This chain links TRBV3-1 (or the pseudogene TRBV3-2) with TRBJ2-7; no clear D gene. V was clipped by 6 bases and J by 3 bases, with 9 bases between them. This CDR3 has 12 amino acids. The germline V gene encodes CDR1 LGHDT and CDR2 YNNKEL (reference sequence). This CDR3 is CASRQNSYEQYF. DNA for the CDR3: TGTGCCAGCAGACAAAACAGCTACGAGCAGTACTTC.

The chain is built from TRBV9 and TRBJ2-3, with D hard to call. Deletions cut 2 bases from V and 2 bases from J, with 9 bases between. The germline V gene encodes CDR1 SGDLS and CDR2 YYNGEE. The CDR3 loop spans 14 amino acids. The CDR3 here is CASSVAAITDTQYF. CDR3 nucleotide sequence: TGTGCCAGCAGCGTGGCAGCCATCACAGATACGCAGTATTTT. The full variable domain, rest sourced from reference TRBV9 and TRBJ2-3, is DSGVTQTPKHLITATGQRVTLRCSPRSGDLSVYWYQQSLDQGLQFLIQYYNGEERAKGNILERFSAQQFPDLHSELNLSSLELGDSALYFCASSVAAITDTQYFGPGTRLTVL.

Concerning this clone itself: This likely comes from a read error, as the CDR3 has no conserved phenylalanine or tryptophan at its end. The DNA is left out, because the CDR3 cannot be placed on it with certainty; the CDR3 is given as TCRdb lists it. The CDR3 reads CASSPPGQGATRNL. The chain uses TRBV23-1 and TRBJ2-7; TRBD1, the table's D call, lacks a check against the DNA. TRBV23-1 has ORF status, its function being uncertain. The CDR3 is 14 amino acids in total, end residues counted.

The rearrangement joins TRBV11-2 to TRBJ2-7; 11 bases fit TRBD2. Germline assignment: CDR1 SGHAT and CDR2 FQNNGV. Germline trimming cut 5 bases from V and 3 bases from J; bases unmatched to any gene: 6. The CDR3 covers 15 residues. The CDR3 loop reads CASSPRLAGNYEQYF. As DNA, the CDR3 is TGTGCCAGCAGCCCGAGACTAGCGGGAAACTACGAGCAGTACTTC.

The gene calls are TRBV27 and TRBJ2-7; 8 bases are shared with TRBD2. V shed 3 bases, J shed 6 bases, and the junction held 13 bases outside the gene matches. The CDR3 runs 16 residues. The germline V gene has CDR1 MNHEY and CDR2 SMNVEV (reference sequence). CDR3 loop: CASSFIAGPTQSEQYF. Here the CDR3 DNA reads TGTGCCAGCAGTTTCATAGCGGGACCCACTCAGTCCGAGCAGTACTTC.

The rearrangement joins TRBV6-1 to TRBJ2-2; 9 bases map to TRBD1. This CDR3 region has 17 residues. V dropped 0 bases and J dropped 4; count of bases not matched to a gene: 6. Germline lookup yields CDR1 MNHNS and CDR2 SASEGT. The CDR3 nucleotides read TGTGCCAGCAGTGAAGCAGGGACAGGGTGGGGCACCGGGGAGCTGTTTTTT. Translation gives CASSEAGTGWGTGELFF.

V usage is TRBV12-5 and J usage is TRBJ1-1; perhaps TRBD1 as D (6 bases). Looked up from germline, CDR1 is LGHNT and CDR2 is FRNRAP. This CDR3 comprises 11 residues. Trimming left V 5 bases short and J 8 bases short, with 9 bases between. The CDR3 bases are TGTGCTAGTGGTCCGGACAGAGAAGCTTTCTTT. Translation: CASGPDREAFF.

This clone has a single count. The rearrangement joins TRBV7-2 to TRBJ2-7; D possibly corresponds to TRBD2 (5 bases). The germline V and J ends were trimmed by 6 bases and 6 bases, with 15 bases remaining between them. The CDR3 is made up of 13 amino acids. The V gene's germline CDR1 is SGHTA and CDR2 FQGNSA. The CDR3 nucleotides are TGTGCCAGCAGAATAGAAGCGGTCGGCGAGCAGTACTTC. This gives the protein CASRIEAVGEQYF.

The sample holds one count of this clone. The chain uses TRBV5-8 and TRBJ1-6, with 7 bases lining up with TRBD1. J was trimmed by 9 bases and V by 0 bases; bases with no gene match: 6. Per the germline V gene, CDR1 is SGHTS and CDR2 is YDEGEE. The CDR3 spans 15 residues. For the CDR3, the DNA is TGTGCCAGCAGCTTGGGGTCAGGGGGAGGTTCACCCCTCCACTTT. Translated, it gives CASSLGSGGGSPLHF.

The chain employs TRBV27 and TRBJ1-1; D perhaps matches TRBD1 (6 bases). Germline V lookup: CDR1 MNHEY, CDR2 SMNVEV (reference sequence). The CDR3 length is 14 residues. Trimming cost V 3 bases and J 5 bases, with 13 bases left between them. DNA of the CDR3: TGTGCCAGCAGTTTTCGTGCAGGGGCTACTGAAGCTTTCTTT. This sequence encodes CASSFRAGATEAFF.

The gene calls are TRBV11-3 and TRBJ1-1; no firm D call. Trimming removed 0 bases at V and 1 base at J, with 3 bases between. This CDR3 has 13 amino acids. Germline-derived CDR1 and CDR2 are SGHNT and YENEEA. CDR3 sequence (DNA): TGTGCCAGCAGCTTAGACAGGAACACTGAAGCTTTCTTT. As protein: CASSLDRNTEAFF.

This clone was recorded only once. V and J are TRBV5-1 and TRBJ1-2; 9 bases agree with TRBD1. The length of the CDR3 is 15 residues. V was clipped by 3 bases and J by 5 bases; unmatched bases: 8. Germline V lookup: CDR1 SGHRS, CDR2 YFSETQ. CDR3 bases: TGCGCCAGCAGCTCGGGGACAGGGACAGGGTATGGCTACACCTTC. As protein: CASSSGTGTGYGYTF.

The J gene is TRBJ2-7, the V gene TRBV6-5, with 8 bases matching TRBD1. The germline gives CDR1 MNHEY, CDR2 SVGAGI. The CDR3 totals 13 residues. V gave up 10 bases and J gave up 1 base; unmatched junction bases: 6. CDR3 in DNA: TGTGCCACCACGGGACAGGAATCCTACGAGCAGTACTTC. Protein: CATTGQESYEQYF.

The chain carries TRBV19 and TRBJ2-5; TRBD2 agrees at 14 bases. The CDR3 is 18 amino acids. The V gene's germline CDR1 is LNHDA and CDR2 SQIVND (reference sequence). V trimming: 5 bases; J trimming: 4 bases; junction bases outside the gene matches: 12. CDR3 sequence: CASSVLPGLAGAVETQYF. The CDR3 bases are TGTGCCAGTAGTGTCCTCCCGGGACTAGCGGGAGCTGTAGAGACCCAGTACTTC. Full variable domain (outside the CDR3, taken from reference TRBV19 and TRBJ2-5): DGGITQSPKYLFRKEGQNVTLSCEQNLNHDAMYWYRQDPGQGLRLIYYSQIVNDFQKGDIAEGYSVSREKKESFPLTVTSAQKNPTAFYLCASSVLPGLAGAVETQYFGPGTRLLVL.

The CDR3 sequence: CASKGTSGRAQETQYF. In nucleotides, the CDR3 is TGTGCCAGTAAGGGGACTAGCGGGAGGGCCCAAGAGACCCAGTACTTC. The chain joins TRBV19 to TRBJ2-5, with 16 bases that match TRBD2. The CDR3 extends over 16 amino acids. The germline V gene encodes CDR1 LNHDA and CDR2 SQIVND (reference sequence). Trimming cost V 7 bases and J 1 base; bases outside gene matches: 3. The full variable domain, its missing parts supplied by reference TRBV19 and TRBJ2-5, is DGGITQSPKYLFRKEGQNVTLSCEQNLNHDAMYWYRQDPGQGLRLIYYSQIVNDFQKGDIAEGYSVSREKKESFPLTVTSAQKNPTAFYLCASKGTSGRAQETQYFGPGTRLLVL.

This chain uses TRBV7-9 with TRBJ2-1; D might be TRBD1 (6 bases). Germline CDR1 and CDR2: SEHNR and FQNEAQ (reference sequence). The CDR3 totals 13 residues. V was shortened by 1 base and J by 6 bases, with 7 bases between the two germline ends. The CDR3 DNA is TGTGCCAGCAGCTTAGACAGGGCCAATGAGCAGTTCTTC. The encoded protein is CASSLDRANEQFF.

The chain combines TRBV24-1 with TRBJ2-7; the D gene is possibly TRBD1 (6 bases). The CDR3 is 14 amino acids. Germline V gene sequence: CDR1 KGHDR, CDR2 SFDVKD. Between the trimmed V and J ends, which lost 4 bases and 6 bases, there was a span of 15 bases. As DNA, the CDR3 is TGTGCCACCAGTGAAACAGGGAAAGGGGGCGAGCAGTACTTC. This encodes CATSETGKGGEQYF.

The CDR3 loop reads CASSSTWGGRGYTF. The CDR3, as DNA: TGTGCCAGCAGCTCCACATGGGGGGGGCGCGGCTACACCTTC. The J gene is TRBJ1-2, the V gene TRBV5-6; a possible D gene is TRBD1 (6 bases). The CDR3 totals 14 residues. The germline V and J ends were trimmed by 3 bases and 8 bases, with 17 bases remaining between them. The germline CDR1 and CDR2 sequences are SGHDT and YYEEEE.

The DNA for the CDR3 is TGTGCCAGCAGTTTCTGGGGACAGGGAGTACAGCCCCAGCATTTT. This codes for CASSFWGQGVQPQHF. The V call is TRBV6-5, the J call TRBJ1-5, with 9 bases fitting TRBD1. Germline CDR1 reads MNHEY; CDR2 reads SVGAGI. V shed 4 bases, J shed 7 bases, and the junction held 8 bases outside the gene matches. The CDR3 is made up of 15 amino acids.